This is a list of T cell receptor beta chains from one sample in a study of blood T cell repertoires in COVID-19. Repertoires were generated with immunoSEQ multiplex PCR, while TCRdb's copy carries only in-frame clones and drops some. The sample records 130,000 or so clones, about 81% being singletons. Sequenced sample: peripheral blood. Source of these receptors: a woman of 80 years or more with acute or convalescent COVID-19. Each CDR3 is given with its conserved first and last residue. Each record gives: V gene, J gene, clone size, D gene, CDR3 protein, CDR3 DNA. D genes are given only for firm matches. Part of the rows lack a size; the others show once, few, many or a class for expanded clones.

v_gene: TRBV14
j_gene: TRBJ1-5
abundance: .
d_gene: .
CDR3aa: CASSQGPGRVQPQHF
CDR3nt: TGTGCCAGCAGCCAGGGGCCCGGGAGAGTTCAGCCCCAGCATTTT

v_gene: TRBV6-5
j_gene: TRBJ1-2
abundance: .
d_gene: TRBD1
CDR3aa: CASRADRGNYGYTF
CDR3nt: TGTGCCAGCAGAGCTGACAGGGGGAACTATGGCTACACCTTC

v_gene: TRBV19
j_gene: TRBJ1-3
abundance: many
d_gene: .
CDR3aa: CASSMAGAGNTIYF
CDR3nt: TGTGCCAGTAGTATGGCGGGAGCTGGAAACACCATATATTTT

v_gene: TRBV12-5
j_gene: TRBJ2-7
abundance: few
d_gene: TRBD1
CDR3aa: CASGSGQGYEQYF
CDR3nt: TGTGCTAGTGGTTCAGGACAGGGTTACGAGCAGTACTTC

v_gene: TRBV5-1
j_gene: TRBJ2-3
abundance: .
d_gene: .
CDR3aa: CASSLVTGRTDTQYF
CDR3nt: TGCGCCAGCAGCTTGGTGACGGGAAGGACAGATACGCAGTATTTT

v_gene: TRBV4-3
j_gene: TRBJ2-7
abundance: .
d_gene: .
CDR3aa: CASSHSGTGRNEQYF
CDR3nt: TGCGCCAGCAGCCATAGCGGGACAGGGAGGAACGAGCAGTACTTC

v_gene: TRBV19
j_gene: TRBJ2-7
abundance: .
d_gene: .
CDR3aa: CASSRYGDSYEQYF
CDR3nt: TGTGCCAGTAGTAGGTACGGGGACTCCTACGAGCAGTACTTC

v_gene: TRBV7-2
j_gene: TRBJ1-6
abundance: .
d_gene: .
CDR3aa: CASSPVRVGSPLHF
CDR3nt: TGTGCCAGCAGCCCGGTCCGGGTCGGCTCACCCCTCCACTTT

v_gene: TRBV6-1
j_gene: TRBJ2-2
abundance: .
d_gene: .
CDR3aa: CASSEALREWAGELFF
CDR3nt: TGTGCCAGCAGTGAAGCGCTTCGGGAATGGGCCGGGGAGCTGTTTTTT

v_gene: TRBV7-7
j_gene: TRBJ2-7
abundance: .
d_gene: TRBD2
CDR3aa: CASSFRPTSLGEQYF
CDR3nt: TGTGCTAGCAGCTTTAGGCCGACTAGCCTCGGCGAGCAGTACTTC

v_gene: TRBV9
j_gene: TRBJ2-2
abundance: .
d_gene: TRBD1
CDR3aa: CASSVDRGLANTGELFF
CDR3nt: TGTGCCAGCAGCGTAGACAGGGGGCTCGCGAACACCGGGGAGCTGTTTTTT

v_gene: TRBV3-1/TRBV3-2
j_gene: TRBJ2-5
abundance: once
d_gene: TRBD1
CDR3aa: CASSLGQAYQETQYF
CDR3nt: TGTGCCAGCAGCCTTGGACAGGCCTACCAAGAGACCCAGTACTTC

v_gene: TRBV6-5
j_gene: TRBJ2-3
abundance: .
d_gene: .
CDR3aa: CASSSRQATSTDTQYF
CDR3nt: TGTGCCAGCAGTTCCAGACAGGCCACTAGCACAGATACGCAGTATTTT

v_gene: TRBV7-2
j_gene: TRBJ2-2
abundance: once
d_gene: .
CDR3aa: CASSPNRGSNTGELFF
CDR3nt: TGTGCCAGCAGCCCCAACCGCGGGTCGAACACCGGGGAGCTGTTTTTT

v_gene: TRBV29-1
j_gene: TRBJ1-2
abundance: .
d_gene: .
CDR3aa: CAARDQGYGYTF
CDR3nt: TGCGCGGCCCGGGACCAGGGGTATGGCTACACCTTC

v_gene: TRBV25-1
j_gene: TRBJ1-4
abundance: .
d_gene: .
CDR3aa: CASSDVGGSNEKLFF
CDR3nt: TGTGCCAGCAGTGATGTCGGGGGGTCTAATGAAAAACTGTTTTTT

v_gene: TRBV5-4
j_gene: TRBJ2-7
abundance: .
d_gene: .
CDR3aa: CASSARDSPTEQYF
CDR3nt: TGTGCCAGCAGCGCCCGGGACTCTCCTACCGAGCAGTACTTC

v_gene: TRBV27
j_gene: TRBJ1-2
abundance: few
d_gene: TRBD1
CDR3aa: CASSYNDRGHGYTF
CDR3nt: TGTGCCAGCAGTTATAATGACAGGGGGCATGGCTACACCTTC

v_gene: TRBV9
j_gene: TRBJ2-2
abundance: once
d_gene: TRBD2
CDR3aa: CASRERGRGRNTGELFF
CDR3nt: TGTGCCAGCCGCGAGCGGGGGCGGGGGAGGAACACCGGGGAGCTGTTTTTT

v_gene: TRBV6-5
j_gene: TRBJ2-1
abundance: once
d_gene: TRBD2
CDR3aa: CASSSPSGINNEQFF
CDR3nt: TGTGCCAGCAGTTCCCCTAGCGGGATCAACAATGAGCAGTTCTTC

v_gene: TRBV5-6
j_gene: TRBJ1-3
abundance: .
d_gene: .
CDR3aa: CASSFGTGNTIYF
CDR3nt: TGTGCCAGCAGTTTCGGGACTGGGAACACCATATATTTT

v_gene: TRBV15
j_gene: TRBJ2-1
abundance: once
d_gene: .
CDR3aa: CATSRVGGRSYNEQFF
CDR3nt: TGTGCCACCAGCAGAGTTGGGGGCCGGTCCTACAATGAGCAGTTCTTC

v_gene: TRBV7-8
j_gene: TRBJ2-3
abundance: .
d_gene: TRBD2
CDR3aa: CASSHIAGGLADTQYF
CDR3nt: TGTGCCAGCAGTCATATAGCGGGGGGGCTCGCAGATACGCAGTATTTT

v_gene: TRBV5-1
j_gene: TRBJ2-3
abundance: .
d_gene: .
CDR3aa: CASSLWGGHSDTQYF
CDR3nt: TGCGCCAGCAGCTTATGGGGGGGCCATTCAGATACGCAGTATTTT

v_gene: TRBV30
j_gene: TRBJ1-4
abundance: .
d_gene: TRBD1
CDR3aa: CAWSASGGIVGSTNEKLFF
CDR3nt: TGTGCCTGGAGTGCCTCAGGGGGTATAGTAGGATCGACTAATGAAAAACTGTTTTTT

v_gene: TRBV19
j_gene: TRBJ2-2
abundance: .
d_gene: .
CDR3aa: CASSIGQGGFGELFF
CDR3nt: TGTGCCAGTAGTATAGGGCAGGGAGGCTTTGGGGAGCTGTTTTTT

v_gene: TRBV30
j_gene: TRBJ2-7
abundance: few
d_gene: .
CDR3aa: CAWSPNLSGEQYF
CDR3nt: TGTGCCTGGAGTCCCAACCTCAGCGGCGAGCAGTACTTC

v_gene: TRBV5-4
j_gene: TRBJ1-2
abundance: .
d_gene: TRBD1
CDR3aa: CASSSTGGSYGYTF
CDR3nt: TGTGCCAGCAGCTCTACAGGGGGCAGCTATGGCTACACCTTC

v_gene: TRBV6-6
j_gene: TRBJ1-1
abundance: .
d_gene: TRBD1
CDR3aa: CASSYGGQGRYTEAFF
CDR3nt: TGTGCCAGCAGTTACGGGGGACAGGGGCGGTACACTGAAGCTTTCTTT

v_gene: TRBV5-4
j_gene: TRBJ1-4
abundance: .
d_gene: .
CDR3aa: CASSSDSPNEKLFF
CDR3nt: TGTGCCAGCAGCTCTGACAGTCCTAATGAAAAACTGTTTTTT

v_gene: TRBV12-3/TRBV12-4
j_gene: TRBJ2-3
abundance: .
d_gene: .
CDR3aa: CASNRHLTDTQYF
CDR3nt: TGTGCCAGCAATCGACACTTGACAGATACGCAGTATTTT

v_gene: TRBV5-6
j_gene: TRBJ2-7
abundance: once
d_gene: TRBD2
CDR3aa: CASSLWGGYEQYF
CDR3nt: TGTGCCAGCAGCTTATGGGGGGGCTACGAGCAGTACTTC

v_gene: TRBV18
j_gene: TRBJ2-7
abundance: .
d_gene: TRBD1
CDR3aa: CASSPGTGSYEQYF
CDR3nt: TGTGCCAGCTCACCAGGGACAGGCTCCTACGAGCAGTACTTC

v_gene: TRBV18
j_gene: TRBJ2-7
abundance: .
d_gene: TRBD2
CDR3aa: CASSSGGIPYEQYF
CDR3nt: TGTGCCAGCTCTTCGGGGGGGATTCCCTACGAGCAGTACTTC

v_gene: TRBV5-4
j_gene: TRBJ2-2
abundance: .
d_gene: .
CDR3aa: CASGGAQDTGELFF
CDR3nt: TGTGCCAGCGGGGGCGCCCAGGACACCGGGGAGCTGTTTTTT